Reported below is one T cell receptor beta chain. Its antigen is unidentified. The junction does not match germline at one end; this may be a read error. These data come from a study of blood T cells in healthy people across ages. Study-level findings and limits: Aged donors had fewer naive CD4+ cells and lower diversity than long-lived donors. Samples with more naive T cells showed higher observed beta diversity.

The CDR3 spans 15 residues. In germline, CDR1 is SGDLS, CDR2 YYNGEE. Primers used in a second PCR of roughly 6 to 12 cycles were a sample-barcoded 5' primer and a J-beta primer mix. A template-switch adaptor with 12 random nucleotides tagged each cDNA molecule. TCRdb redid the calling of the 5' RACE reads with MiXCR, one entry per CDR3 protein. The sample lists 1,500,000 or so distinct CDR3 sequences; approximately 43% were seen once. The sample comprised blood. The chain uses TRBV9 and TRBJ2-7; 8 bases map to TRBD2. The clonotype originates from a woman aged 18-30 years in good health. This CDR3 is CASSVGSGGPYERYF. For the CDR3, the DNA is TGTGCCAGCAGCGTAGGGAGCGGGGGCCCCTACGAGCGGTACTTC.